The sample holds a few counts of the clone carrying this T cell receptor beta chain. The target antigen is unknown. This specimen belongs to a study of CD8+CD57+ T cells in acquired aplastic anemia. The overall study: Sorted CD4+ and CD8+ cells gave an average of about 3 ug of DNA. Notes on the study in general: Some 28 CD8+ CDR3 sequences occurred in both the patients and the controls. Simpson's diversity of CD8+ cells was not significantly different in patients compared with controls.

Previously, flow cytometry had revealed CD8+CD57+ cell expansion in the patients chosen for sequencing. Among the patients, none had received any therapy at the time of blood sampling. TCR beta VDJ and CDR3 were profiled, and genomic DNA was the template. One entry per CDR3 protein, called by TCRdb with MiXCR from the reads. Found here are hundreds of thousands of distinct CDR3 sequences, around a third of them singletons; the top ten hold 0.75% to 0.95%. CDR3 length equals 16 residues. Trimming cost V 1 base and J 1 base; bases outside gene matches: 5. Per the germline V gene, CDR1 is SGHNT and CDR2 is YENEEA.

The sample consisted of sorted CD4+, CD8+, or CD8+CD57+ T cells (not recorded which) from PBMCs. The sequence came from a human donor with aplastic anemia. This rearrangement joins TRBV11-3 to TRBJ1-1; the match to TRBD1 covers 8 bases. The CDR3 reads CASSLGQGAPNTEAFF. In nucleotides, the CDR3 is TGTGCCAGCAGCTTAGGGCAGGGGGCGCCGAACACTGAAGCTTTCTTT.